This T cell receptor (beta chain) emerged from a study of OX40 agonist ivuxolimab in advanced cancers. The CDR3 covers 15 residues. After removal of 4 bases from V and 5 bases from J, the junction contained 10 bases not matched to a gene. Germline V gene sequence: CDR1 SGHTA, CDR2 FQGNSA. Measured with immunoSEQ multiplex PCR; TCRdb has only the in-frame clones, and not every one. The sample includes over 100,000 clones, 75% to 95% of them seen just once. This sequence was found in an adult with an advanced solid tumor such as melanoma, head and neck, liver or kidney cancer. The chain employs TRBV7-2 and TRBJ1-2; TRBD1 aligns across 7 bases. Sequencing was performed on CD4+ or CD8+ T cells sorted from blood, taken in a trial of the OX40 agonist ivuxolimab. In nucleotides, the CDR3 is TGTGCCAGCAGCTCGTGGGGGACAGCCTATTATGGCTACACCTTC. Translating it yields CASSSWGTAYYGYTF.